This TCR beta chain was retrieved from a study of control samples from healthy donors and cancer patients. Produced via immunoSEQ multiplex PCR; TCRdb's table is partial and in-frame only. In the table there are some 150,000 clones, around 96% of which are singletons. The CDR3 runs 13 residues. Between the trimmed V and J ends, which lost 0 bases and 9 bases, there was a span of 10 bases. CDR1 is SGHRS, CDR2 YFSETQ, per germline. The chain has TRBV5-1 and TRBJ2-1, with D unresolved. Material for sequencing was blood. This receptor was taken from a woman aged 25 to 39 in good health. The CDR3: CASSLDGVGEQFF. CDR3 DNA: TGCGCCAGCAGCTTGGACGGAGTTGGTGAGCAGTTCTTC.